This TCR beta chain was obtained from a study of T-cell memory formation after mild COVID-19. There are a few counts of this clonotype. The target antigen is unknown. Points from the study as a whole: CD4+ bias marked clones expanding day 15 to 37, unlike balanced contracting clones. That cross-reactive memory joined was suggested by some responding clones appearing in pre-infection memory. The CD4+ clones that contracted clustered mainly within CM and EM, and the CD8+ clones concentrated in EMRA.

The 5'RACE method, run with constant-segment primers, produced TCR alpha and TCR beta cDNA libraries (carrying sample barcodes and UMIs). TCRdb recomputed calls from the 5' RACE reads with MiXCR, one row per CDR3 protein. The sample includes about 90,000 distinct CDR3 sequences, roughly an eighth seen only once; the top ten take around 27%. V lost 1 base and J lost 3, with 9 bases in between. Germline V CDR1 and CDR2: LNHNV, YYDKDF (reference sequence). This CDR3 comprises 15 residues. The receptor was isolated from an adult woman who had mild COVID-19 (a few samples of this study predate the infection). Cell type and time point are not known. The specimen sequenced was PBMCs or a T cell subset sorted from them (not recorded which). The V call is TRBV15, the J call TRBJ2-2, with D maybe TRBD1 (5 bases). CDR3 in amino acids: CATSRGATDTGELFF. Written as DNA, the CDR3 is TGTGCCACCAGCAGAGGCGCGACAGACACCGGGGAGCTGTTTTTT.